This T cell receptor (beta chain) was observed in a study of beta chain features in type 1 diabetes. Study-wide findings and caveats: Cells expressing TCR highly could be over-represented by cDNA sequencing. A definitive answer on HLA type influencing TCRB rearrangement was not reached here.

With respect to this clone: Its cognate antigen is unknown.

The study reverse transcribed the entire isolated RNA, so it sequenced expressed TCRB transcripts. The data were produced by immunoSEQ multiplex PCR, yet TCRdb's version contains in-frame clones alone and is incomplete. The top ten clones hold about 0.02% of a sample with 900,000 or so clones, 17% of them seen once. The origin of this receptor is a woman between 18 and 29 years old in good health. The sequenced sample consisted of naive CD4+ T cells from blood.

The DNA for the CDR3 is TGTGCCAGCAGCTTAGTGGGAGCGGTCGGGGAGCTGTTTTTT. This encodes CASSLVGAVGELFF. This sequence joins TRBV7-2 and TRBJ2-2, with D perhaps TRBD2 (5 bases). The V end was cut by 1 base, the J end by 7 bases, with 10 bases between. The CDR3 has 14 amino acids. From germline, CDR1 is SGHTA and CDR2 FQGNSA.